Listed below are T cell receptor beta chains from one sample, sequenced in a study of blood T cell repertoires in COVID-19. TCRdb's table, derived via immunoSEQ multiplex PCR, lists solely in-frame clones and lacks some. The sample holds about 140,000 clones, 80% to 90% seen once. The specimen sequenced was peripheral blood. These receptors were taken from a woman older than 75 with acute or convalescent COVID-19. Each CDR3 is given with its conserved first and last residue. The D gene is left open where the match is weak. A row's size may be missing; if present it is once, few, many or a size class.

V,size,length,J,D,DNA,CDR3
TRBV6-5,NA,15,TRBJ1-2,NA,TGTGCCAGCAGTTACTCGGGACAAAGTAACTATGGCTACACCTTC,CASSYSGQSNYGYTF
TRBV7-9,few,13,TRBJ1-1,NA,TGTGCCAGCAGCTTAGTAGTTTATGCTGAAGCTTTCTTT,CASSLVVYAEAFF
TRBV5-8,NA,14,TRBJ2-3,TRBD2,TGTGCCAGCAGACTAGCGGGGGCCGGAGATACGCAGTATTTT,CASRLAGAGDTQYF
TRBV3-1/TRBV3-2,few,16,TRBJ2-1,NA,TGTGCCAGCAGCCAAGAACCCAAGCCCTACTACAATGAGCAGTTCTTC,CASSQEPKPYYNEQFF
TRBV6-5,NA,14,TRBJ2-3,TRBD1,TGTGCCAGCAGCGGACAGGGGAGAACAGATACGCAGTATTTT,CASSGQGRTDTQYF
TRBV7-2,NA,16,TRBJ2-3,NA,TGTGCCAGCAGCCCCCAGGGGTACCTAAACACAGATACGCAGTATTTT,CASSPQGYLNTDTQYF
TRBV6-2/TRBV6-3,once,16,TRBJ2-2,TRBD2,TGTGCCAGCAGTTACCCTCGCGGGGGGAACACCGGGGAGCTGTTTTTT,CASSYPRGGNTGELFF
TRBV28,NA,14,TRBJ2-5,NA,TGTGCCAGCAGTTTAAGTCTAGCTCTAAAGACCCAGTACTTC,CASSLSLALKTQYF
TRBV5-1,once,15,TRBJ2-1,NA,TGCGCCAGCAGCTTCGCGCTGAGCTCCTACAATGAGCAGTTCTTC,CASSFALSSYNEQFF
TRBV12-5,NA,14,TRBJ1-6,NA,TGTGCTAGTGGTGGGGGGTATCATAATTCACCCCTCCACTTT,CASGGGYHNSPLHF
TRBV19,once,13,TRBJ1-1,NA,TGTGCCAGTAGGGGGGACTGGAACACTGAAGCTTTCTTT,CASRGDWNTEAFF
TRBV5-5,NA,15,TRBJ1-2,NA,TGTGCCAGCAGCTTGGTCTCAGGGCAAAACTATGGCTACACCTTC,CASSLVSGQNYGYTF
TRBV4-2,NA,15,TRBJ2-7,TRBD1,TGTGCCAGCAGCCAAAACAGGGGGGTCGGTGGCGAGCAGTACTTC,CASSQNRGVGGEQYF
TRBV19,NA,16,TRBJ1-1,NA,TGTGCCAGTAGTCCCGGGTCACCTCGGGGAAACACTGAAGCTTTCTTT,CASSPGSPRGNTEAFF
TRBV7-9,NA,14,TRBJ2-2,NA,TGTGCCAGCAGGGCCGGGACTTCCTTCGGGGAGCTGTTTTTT,CASRAGTSFGELFF
TRBV18,NA,15,TRBJ2-1,TRBD2,TGTGCCAGCTCACGGACTAGCGGGACCTACAATGAGCAGTTCTTC,CASSRTSGTYNEQFF
TRBV5-1,NA,15,TRBJ2-1,TRBD2,TGCGCCAGCAGCTTAACCGGGGGGGCGTACAATGAGCAGTTCTTC,CASSLTGGAYNEQFF
TRBV11-3,NA,15,TRBJ2-5,TRBD1,TGTGCCAGCAGCTTTGGGACAGGGCAGGGAGAGACCCAGTACTTC,CASSFGTGQGETQYF
TRBV20-1,NA,11,TRBJ2-5,NA,TGCAGTGCTAGCGGTCCCGAGGCCCAGTACTTC,CSASGPEAQYF
TRBV9,once,16,TRBJ2-2,NA,TGTGCCAGCAGCGTTGACCGGGGTTTGAACACCGGGGAGCTGTTTTTT,CASSVDRGLNTGELFF
TRBV5-4,few,16,TRBJ1-3,TRBD1,TGTGCCAGCAGCTTCCAGGGGGCGCGGATTGGAAACACCATATATTTT,CASSFQGARIGNTIYF
TRBV3-1/TRBV3-2,NA,14,TRBJ1-2,TRBD1,TGTGCCAGCAGCCAAGTGGGACAGCCCTATGGCTACACCTTC,CASSQVGQPYGYTF
TRBV2,NA,15,TRBJ1-1,TRBD1,TGTGCCAGCAGTGGAGATTCAGGGGGAGCGGCTGAAGCTTTCTTT,CASSGDSGGAAEAFF
TRBV9,NA,13,TRBJ1-3,NA,TGTGCCAGCAGTTCGAGTCGGGGAAACACCATATATTTT,CASSSSRGNTIYF
TRBV23-1,NA,17,TRBJ1-5,TRBD1,TGCGCCAGCAGTCAAACCGCGGGGACAGTTAGCAATCAGCCCCAGCATTTT,CASSQTAGTVSNQPQHF
TRBV5-4,NA,15,TRBJ1-4,TRBD1,TGTGCCAGCAGCGAACAGGGGGGTGAAAATGAAAAACTGTTTTTT,CASSEQGGENEKLFF
TRBV12-3/TRBV12-4,NA,13,TRBJ1-1,NA,TGTGCCAGCGCACTTTTACTGAACACTGAAGCTTTCTTT,CASALLLNTEAFF
TRBV11-3,NA,13,TRBJ1-6,NA,TGTGCCAGCAGCACCCGACAGAATTCACCCCTCCACTTT,CASSTRQNSPLHF
TRBV11-2,few,16,TRBJ1-3,NA,TGTGCCAGCAGACTACCGCAGGGGAAGACTGGAAACACCATATATTTT,CASRLPQGKTGNTIYF
TRBV29-1,NA,12,TRBJ1-3,NA,TGCAGCGTTGCCCAGTCTGGAAACACCATATATTTT,CSVAQSGNTIYF